Listed below are T cell receptor beta chains from one sample, sequenced in a study of blood T cell repertoires in COVID-19. The assay was immunoSEQ multiplex PCR, and TCRdb's table has in-frame clones only and misses some. The sample has a few hundred thousand clones; 70% to 90% are singletons. The sample comprised peripheral blood. These TCRs come from a woman aged 45 to 65 with acute or convalescent COVID-19. Both conserved end residues are part of each CDR3. Fields, in order: J gene, D gene, V gene, clone size, CDR3 DNA, CDR3 protein. D genes are given only for firm matches. Size values are once, few and many counts, or a class for expanded clones, and some rows have none.

J gene: TRBJ1-2; D gene: TRBD1; V gene: TRBV6-6; clone size: .; CDR3 DNA: TGTGCTACCCAAAAAGGGGGACAGGGGGCGAGTGGCTACACCTTC; CDR3 protein: CATQKGGQGASGYTF
J gene: TRBJ2-1; D gene: .; V gene: TRBV7-2; clone size: .; CDR3 DNA: TGTGCCAGCAGCTTATACCCTCCGGGACTTGAGCAGTTCTTC; CDR3 protein: CASSLYPPGLEQFF
J gene: TRBJ1-1; D gene: .; V gene: TRBV7-8; clone size: .; CDR3 DNA: TGTGCCAGCAGCATGACAGCCGGGACTGAAGCTTTCTTT; CDR3 protein: CASSMTAGTEAFF
J gene: TRBJ2-5; D gene: TRBD2; V gene: TRBV7-2; clone size: few; CDR3 DNA: TGTGCCAGCAGCTGGAAGCGGGGGGTCGGGGAGACCCAGTACTTC; CDR3 protein: CASSWKRGVGETQYF
J gene: TRBJ1-2; D gene: TRBD1; V gene: TRBV18; clone size: .; CDR3 DNA: TGTGCCAGCTCACCGGGACAGGGGGGCGGCTACACCTTC; CDR3 protein: CASSPGQGGGYTF
J gene: TRBJ2-5; D gene: .; V gene: TRBV3-1/TRBV3-2; clone size: .; CDR3 DNA: TGTGCCAGCAGCCAAGCGGGGGATCGTGGAGAGACCCAGTACTTC; CDR3 protein: CASSQAGDRGETQYF
J gene: TRBJ2-1; D gene: TRBD2; V gene: TRBV2; clone size: .; CDR3 DNA: TGTGCCAGCTACACAGCGGGGGGTTACAATGAGCAGTTCTTC; CDR3 protein: CASYTAGGYNEQFF
J gene: TRBJ1-4; D gene: TRBD1; V gene: TRBV4-2; clone size: .; CDR3 DNA: TGTGCCAGCAGCCATGGTGCCGGGACAGGGGCAACTAATGAAAAACTGTTTTTT; CDR3 protein: CASSHGAGTGATNEKLFF
J gene: TRBJ1-2; D gene: TRBD1; V gene: TRBV2; clone size: once; CDR3 DNA: TGTGCCAGCACCCGACAGGGGGCGAGCTATGGCTACACCTTC; CDR3 protein: CASTRQGASYGYTF
J gene: TRBJ1-5; D gene: .; V gene: TRBV12-5; clone size: few; CDR3 DNA: TGTGCTAGTGGTTTCAGTCAATACAGCAATCAGCCCCAGCATTTT; CDR3 protein: CASGFSQYSNQPQHF
J gene: TRBJ2-7; D gene: .; V gene: TRBV28; clone size: once; CDR3 DNA: TGTGCCAGCAGTCCAAGCGATGGCTACGAGCAGTACTTC; CDR3 protein: CASSPSDGYEQYF
J gene: TRBJ1-5; D gene: .; V gene: TRBV12-5; clone size: .; CDR3 DNA: TGTGCTAGTGATCAAGGGGGATATGGTCAGCCCCAGCATTTT; CDR3 protein: CASDQGGYGQPQHF
J gene: TRBJ1-2; D gene: TRBD1; V gene: TRBV14; clone size: .; CDR3 DNA: TGTGCCAGTGGGACAGCTGCTAACTATGGCTACACCTTC; CDR3 protein: CASGTAANYGYTF
J gene: TRBJ2-7; D gene: .; V gene: TRBV4-2; clone size: .; CDR3 DNA: TGTGCCAGCAGCCAAGATCTGGGCCTTGGTTACGAGCAGTACTTC; CDR3 protein: CASSQDLGLGYEQYF
J gene: TRBJ2-7; D gene: TRBD2; V gene: TRBV3-1/TRBV3-2; clone size: .; CDR3 DNA: TGTGCCAGCAGCCAAGGGGAGGGGCTAGGATCCTACGAGCAGTACTTC; CDR3 protein: CASSQGEGLGSYEQYF
J gene: TRBJ1-6; D gene: TRBD1; V gene: TRBV19; clone size: .; CDR3 DNA: TGTGCCAGTAGTATAGGACAGGGCGATACCCTCCACTTT; CDR3 protein: CASSIGQGDTLHF